The sequence of this T cell receptor beta chain was determined in a study of T cells in Graves' hyperthyroidism and ophthalmopathy. Researchers took RNA transcripts and amplified the TCR beta CDR3 regions from them. Primed by the HTBI set, a first-round RT-PCR was run on the TCR CDR3. In TCRdb, the multiplex PCR reads were re-called with MiXCR into one record per CDR3 protein. The data show roughly 740,000 distinct CDR3 sequences, with about a sixth seen just once and around 8.1% held by the top ten. Germline trimming cut 7 bases from V and 6 bases from J; bases unmatched to any gene: 4. In germline, CDR1 is SNHLY, CDR2 FYNNEI. This CDR3 is 13 amino acids long. A lack of ophthalmopathy progression within 18 months defined stable Graves' hyperthyroidism. Study-level findings and limits: The model's output predicted ophthalmopathy at a median of roughly 6.9 months prior to onset. Ophthalmopathy stood apart from stable hyperthyroidism in a 13 V-J model.

This clonotype was found many times. What it binds is unknown. This clonotype was sampled from a man aged 18 to 35 with Graves' hyperthyroidism. Sequencing was done on a sample of blood. The chain combines TRBV2 with TRBJ2-3; 10 nucleotides line up with TRBD1. The DNA for the CDR3 is TGTGCCAGCAAGACAGGGGGCCTGGATACGCAGTATTTT. This codes for CASKTGGLDTQYF.